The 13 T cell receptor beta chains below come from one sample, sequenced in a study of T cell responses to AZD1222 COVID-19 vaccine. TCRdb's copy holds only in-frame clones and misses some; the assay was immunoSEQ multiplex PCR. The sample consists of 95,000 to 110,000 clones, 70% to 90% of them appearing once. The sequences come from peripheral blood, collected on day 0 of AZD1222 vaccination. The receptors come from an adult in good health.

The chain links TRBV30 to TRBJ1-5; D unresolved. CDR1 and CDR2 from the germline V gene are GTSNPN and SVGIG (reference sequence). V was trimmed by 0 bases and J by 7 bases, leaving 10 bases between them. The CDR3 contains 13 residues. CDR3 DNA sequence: TGTGCCTGGAGTGTAAAAGGGATCCAGCCCCAGCATTTT. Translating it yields CAWSVKGIQPQHF.

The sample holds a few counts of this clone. This CDR3 is CASSLIRESTDTQYF. As DNA, the CDR3 is TGTGCCAGCAGCTTAATCAGGGAGAGCACAGATACGCAGTATTTT. The chain is built from TRBV7-8 and TRBJ2-3; tentatively, D is TRBD1 or TRBD2 (5 bases each). Germline V CDR1 and CDR2: SGHVS, FQNEAQ. CDR3 length equals 15 residues. The V gene lost 2 bases and the J gene lost 0 bases, with 9 bases spanning the gap. The entire variable domain, with the rest obtained from reference TRBV7-8 and TRBJ2-3, is as follows: GAGVSQSPRYKVAKRGQDVALRCDPISGHVSLFWYQQALGQGPEFLTYFQNEAQLDKSGLPSDRFFAERPEGSVSTLKIQRTQQEDSAVYLCASSLIRESTDTQYFGPGTRLTVL.

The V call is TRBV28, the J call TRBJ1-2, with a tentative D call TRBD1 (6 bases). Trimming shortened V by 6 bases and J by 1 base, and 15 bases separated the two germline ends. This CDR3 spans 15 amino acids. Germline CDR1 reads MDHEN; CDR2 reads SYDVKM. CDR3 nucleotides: TGTGCCAGCAGCGCCCTCGGGACACTTAACTATGGCTACACCTTC. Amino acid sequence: CASSALGTLNYGYTF.

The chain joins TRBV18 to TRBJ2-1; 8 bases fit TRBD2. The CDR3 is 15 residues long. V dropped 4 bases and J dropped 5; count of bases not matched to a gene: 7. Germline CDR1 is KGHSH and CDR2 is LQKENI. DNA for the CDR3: TGTGCCAGCTCACGGGAACTAGCGGCTAACAATGAGCAGTTCTTC. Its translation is CASSRELAANNEQFF.

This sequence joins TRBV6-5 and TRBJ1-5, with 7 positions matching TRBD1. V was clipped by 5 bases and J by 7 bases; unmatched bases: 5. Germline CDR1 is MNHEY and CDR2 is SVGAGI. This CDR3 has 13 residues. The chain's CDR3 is CASSHPGGQPQHF. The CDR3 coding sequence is TGTGCCAGCAGTCATCCAGGGGGACAGCCCCAGCATTTT.

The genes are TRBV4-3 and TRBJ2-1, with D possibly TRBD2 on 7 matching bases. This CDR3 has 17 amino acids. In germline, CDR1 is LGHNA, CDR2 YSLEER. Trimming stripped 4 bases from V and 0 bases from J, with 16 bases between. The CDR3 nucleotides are TGCGCCAGCAGCCTGATACTAGGGGGGGCCTCCTACAATGAGCAGTTCTTC. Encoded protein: CASSLILGGASYNEQFF.

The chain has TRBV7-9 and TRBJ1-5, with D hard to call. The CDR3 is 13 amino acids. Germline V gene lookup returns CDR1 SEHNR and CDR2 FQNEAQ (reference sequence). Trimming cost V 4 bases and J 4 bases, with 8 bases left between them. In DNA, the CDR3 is TGTGCCAGCAGCTCTGACGGGAATCAGCCCCAGCATTTT. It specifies CASSSDGNQPQHF.

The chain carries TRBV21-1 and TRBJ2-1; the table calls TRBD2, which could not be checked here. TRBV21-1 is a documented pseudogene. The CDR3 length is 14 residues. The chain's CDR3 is CASTPAGAYNEQFF. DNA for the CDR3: TGTGCCAGCACCCCAGCGGGAGCCTACAATGAGCAGTTCTTC.

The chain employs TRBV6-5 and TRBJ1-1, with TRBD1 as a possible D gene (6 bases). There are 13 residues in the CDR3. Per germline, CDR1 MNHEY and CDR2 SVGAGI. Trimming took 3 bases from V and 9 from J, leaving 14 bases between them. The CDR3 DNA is TGTGCCAGCAGTTATGACGGGGGGACACAAGCTTTCTTT. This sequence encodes CASSYDGGTQAFF.

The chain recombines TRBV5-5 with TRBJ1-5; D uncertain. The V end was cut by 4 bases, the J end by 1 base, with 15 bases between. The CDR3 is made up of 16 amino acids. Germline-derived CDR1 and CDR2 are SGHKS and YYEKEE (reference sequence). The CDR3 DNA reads TGTGCCAGCAGCCCGTCAGGCACGGCGAGCAATCAGCCCCAGCATTTT. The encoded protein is CASSPSGTASNQPQHF.

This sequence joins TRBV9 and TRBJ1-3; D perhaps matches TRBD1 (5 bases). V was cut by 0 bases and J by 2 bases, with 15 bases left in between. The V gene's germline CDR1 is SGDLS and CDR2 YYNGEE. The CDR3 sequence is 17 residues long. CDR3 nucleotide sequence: TGTGCCAGCAGCGTAGACCCCCAGGGTCTGGCTGGAAACACCATATATTTT. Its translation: CASSVDPQGLAGNTIYF.

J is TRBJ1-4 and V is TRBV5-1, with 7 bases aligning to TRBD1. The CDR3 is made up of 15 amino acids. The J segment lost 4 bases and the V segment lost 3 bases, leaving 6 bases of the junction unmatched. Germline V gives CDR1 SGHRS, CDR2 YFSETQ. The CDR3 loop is CASSSQGGDNEKLFF. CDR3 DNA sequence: TGCGCCAGCAGCTCCCAGGGGGGAGATAATGAAAAACTGTTTTTT.

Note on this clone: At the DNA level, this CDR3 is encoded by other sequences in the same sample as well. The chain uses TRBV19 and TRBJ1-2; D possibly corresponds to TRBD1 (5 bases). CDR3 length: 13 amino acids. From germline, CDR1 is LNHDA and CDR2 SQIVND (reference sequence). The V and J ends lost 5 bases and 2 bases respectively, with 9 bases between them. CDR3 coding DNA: TGTGCCAGTAGTCAGGGCTTCAACTATGGCTACACCTTC. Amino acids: CASSQGFNYGYTF.